This TCR beta chain came from a study of T cell responses to AZD1222 COVID-19 vaccine. Comments on this clone: Its specificity is unknown.

Clones were sequenced by immunoSEQ multiplex PCR, and TCRdb holds only the in-frame ones, with some missing. The profile shows about 140,000 clones, 80% to 95% of them singletons. The study's findings and limits: A reported finding is that nearly half of spike-specific TCRs target unmutated variant regions.

CDR3 length: 15 residues. Germline V gives CDR1 LNHDA, CDR2 SQIVND (reference sequence). V gave up 5 bases and J gave up 0 bases, with 10 bases separating them. This clonotype was sampled from an adult in good health. Sequenced material: peripheral blood, taken on day 0 of AZD1222 vaccination. This sequence joins TRBV19 and TRBJ1-4; D gene ambiguous. The CDR3 DNA reads TGTGCCAGTAGTGTTCTGGGTGCAACTAATGAAAAACTGTTTTTT. Translating gives CASSVLGATNEKLFF.